The sequence of this TCR beta chain was determined in a study of neurological immune-mediated disorders. In the study overall: A relapsing-remitting course was seen in about 90% of the 34 multiple sclerosis patients and a secondary progressive course in 3.

The cDNA was generated by 5'RACE with 10-nucleotide random UMIs. Using its own MiXCR run on the 5' RACE reads, TCRdb lists one record per CDR3 protein. The sample lists tens of thousands of distinct CDR3 sequences; under 4.5% were seen once. Whole-study results and caveats: When the repertoires were grouped phylogenetically, those of 18 of the 34 multiple sclerosis patients came together in a single cluster of related CDR3 sequences, which points to a possible repertoire-level signature.

This clonotype has a count of ten or more. The antigen is unknown. V dropped 6 bases and J dropped 0 bases, with 12 bases sitting between them. Per germline, CDR1 MNHNY and CDR2 SVGAGI (reference sequence). There are 15 residues in the CDR3. This sequence originates from a woman aged 35 to 49 with multiple sclerosis. Sequencing used CD4+ T cells from blood. The V call is TRBV6-6, the J call TRBJ2-1; perhaps TRBD1 as D (5 bases). CDR3 nucleotide sequence: TGTGCCAGCAGAGGGGCAGGCGACTCCTACAATGAGCAGTTCTTC. The encoded protein is CASRGAGDSYNEQFF.